The 22 T cell receptor beta chains below all came from one sample that was sequenced in a study of T cell repertoires in cytomegalovirus infection. TCRdb re-analysed the reads in MiXCR, keeping a single row per CDR3 protein. The sample includes approximately 910,000 distinct CDR3 sequences, approximately 31% of them seen just once. No antigen is known for these receptors. Sequencing used cultured CD8+ T cells from PBMCs, obtained from culture after CMV antigen stimulation. Every receptor here comes from a human donor in good health (CMV status not recorded). Some clones in this sample may be carry-over from other donors' samples.

The chain combines TRBV27 with TRBJ2-7; 12 nucleotides line up with TRBD1. The CDR3 consists of 16 residues. Germline CDR1 and CDR2: MNHEY and SMNVEV (reference sequence). Losses at the gene ends were 6 bases for V and 7 bases for J; bases not matched to a gene: 13. The CDR3 region is CASSSGGGQGAREQYV. CDR3 bases: TGTGCCAGCAGCTCCGGCGGGGGACAGGGGGCACGGGAGCAGTACGTC.

The rearrangement links TRBV4-1 to TRBJ2-1, with D perhaps matching TRBD1 or TRBD2 (5 bases each). The CDR3 loop spans 15 amino acids. Trimming shortened V by 4 bases and J by 5 bases, and 15 bases separated the two germline ends. CDR1 and CDR2 from the germline V gene are MGHRA and YSYEKL. CDR3 coding DNA: TGCGCCAGCAGCCTTGATGGGGGAACAAACAATGAGCAGTTCTTC. It encodes CASSLDGGTNNEQFF.

The rearrangement joins TRBV20-1 to TRBJ2-5; no firm D call. The V end was cut by 0 bases, the J end by 1 base, with 15 bases between. This CDR3 has 16 amino acids. CDR1 DFQATT and CDR2 SNEGSKA come from the germline V gene (reference sequence). The CDR3 loop is CSARDRRAVLQETQYF. Written as DNA, the CDR3 is TGCAGTGCTAGAGATCGCCGGGCTGTTCTCCAAGAGACCCAGTACTTC.

This sequence joins TRBV7-6 and TRBJ1-1, with 7 bases lining up with TRBD1. This CDR3 spans 16 amino acids. After removal of 3 bases from V and 1 base from J, the junction contained 8 bases not matched to a gene. Germline V gene sequence: CDR1 SGHVS, CDR2 FNYEAQ. The CDR3 region has the DNA TGTGCCAGCAGCTTGTGGCCGGGACAGAGGAACACTGAAGCTTTCTTT. The encoded protein is CASSLWPGQRNTEAFF.

The V and J genes are TRBV6-2 or TRBV6-3 and TRBJ1-5; 8 bases are a match to TRBD1. Germline trimming cut 6 bases from V and 6 bases from J; bases unmatched to any gene: 7. This CDR3 spans 14 amino acids. The germline V gene encodes CDR1 MNHEY and CDR2 SVGEGT. CDR3 coding DNA: TGTGCCAGCAGCCGGGGACAGGTTGGTCAGCCCCAGCATTTT. Its protein product is CASSRGQVGQPQHF.

V is TRBV3-1 and J is TRBJ2-5, with D maybe TRBD1 (5 bases). The germline V gene has CDR1 LGHDT and CDR2 YNNKEL (reference sequence). The V end was cut by 4 bases, the J end by 4 bases, with 22 bases between. CDR3 length: 17 amino acids. Here the CDR3 reads CASSRSVSGYSGETQYF. The CDR3, as DNA: TGTGCCAGCAGCCGGTCGGTCTCAGGGTACTCGGGAGAGACCCAGTACTTC.

Ten or more counts support this clonotype. The chain carries TRBV12-3 or TRBV12-4 and TRBJ2-1; 9 nucleotides match TRBD2. Trimming took 3 bases from V and 3 from J; bases not matched to a gene: 6. The CDR3 contains 16 residues. CDR3 DNA sequence: TGTGCCAGCAGTTTTGGGACTAGCAGTCTCTACAATGAGCAGTTCTTC. Translation gives CASSFGTSSLYNEQFF.

The chain recombines TRBV27 with TRBJ2-7; 8 bases line up with TRBD1. CDR3 length equals 14 residues. In germline, CDR1 is MNHEY, CDR2 SMNVEV (reference sequence). V shed 6 bases, J shed 0 bases, and the junction held 4 bases outside the gene matches. The CDR3 sequence is CASREQGVSYEQYF. CDR3 DNA sequence: TGTGCCAGCAGGGAACAGGGGGTCTCCTACGAGCAGTACTTC.

The genes are TRBV4-1 and TRBJ2-5; 10 bases are a match to TRBD1. CDR1 is MGHRA and CDR2 is YSYEKL in the germline V gene. V lost 4 bases and J lost 5; bases outside the gene matches: 4. The CDR3 extends over 14 amino acids. CDR3 bases: TGCGCCAGCAGCCCCGGACAGGGGGTTGAGACCCAGTACTTC. Protein sequence: CASSPGQGVETQYF.

The chain has TRBV19 and TRBJ2-5; tentatively, D is TRBD2 (6 bases). Per the germline V gene, CDR1 is LNHDA and CDR2 is SQIVND (reference sequence). CDR3 length equals 14 residues. Trimming stripped 5 bases from V and 5 bases from J, with 15 bases between. DNA of the CDR3: TGTGCCAGTAGTGTATACTCAAGCGGGGAGACCCAGTACTTC. Translated, it gives CASSVYSSGETQYF.

This clonotype was detected only a few times. The chain carries TRBV13 and TRBJ2-5; TRBD2 matches 12 bases. Looked up from germline, CDR1 is PRHDT and CDR2 is FYEKMQ (reference sequence). With 4 bases clipped from V and 6 bases from J, the junction kept 6 bases outside the gene matches. The CDR3 has 15 residues. The CDR3: CASSSLAGGPKTQYF. In nucleotides, the CDR3 is TGTGCCAGCAGCTCACTAGCGGGGGGCCCGAAGACCCAGTACTTC.

This sequence joins TRBV7-9 and TRBJ2-3, with 13 bases aligning to TRBD2. V gave up 0 bases and J gave up 3 bases; unmatched junction bases: 6. The CDR3 is made up of 18 amino acids. The germline CDR1 and CDR2 sequences are SEHNR and FQNEAQ (reference sequence). CDR3 DNA sequence: TGTGCCAGCAGCTTAGCTTACTTGACTAGCGGGGGGACAGATACGCAGTATTTT. Its translation is CASSLAYLTSGGTDTQYF.

The V gene is TRBV4-1, the J gene TRBJ1-5; D is ambiguous. The CDR3 spans 14 residues. Trimming left V 0 bases short and J 4 bases short, with 7 bases between. Germline lookup yields CDR1 MGHRA and CDR2 YSYEKL. DNA for the CDR3: TGCGCCAGCAGCCAAGATGCCGGGAATCAGCCCCAGCATTTT. This translates into CASSQDAGNQPQHF.

This clonotype showed up just a few times. This sequence joins TRBV4-2 and TRBJ2-3; D is perhaps TRBD1 (6 bases). The ends were cut back, 0 bases at V and 14 bases at J, with 24 bases in the middle. CDR3 length: 16 amino acids. Germline V gene sequence: CDR1 LGHNA, CDR2 YNFKEQ. The CDR3 protein is CASSQDRGQGSLLRYF. The CDR3 DNA sequence: TGTGCCAGCAGCCAAGATCGAGGGCAGGGGTCCCTTCTCCGGTATTTT.

In its sample, this clonotype was seen many times. This chain connects TRBV12-3 or TRBV12-4 to TRBJ2-3; 8 nucleotides agree with TRBD2. The length of the CDR3 is 16 residues. The V segment lost 5 bases and the J segment 1 base; nucleotides outside the gene matches: 8. The CDR3: CASSPATSVRTDTQYF. Written as DNA, the CDR3 is TGTGCCAGCAGTCCAGCGACTAGCGTCCGCACAGATACGCAGTATTTT.

The table lists this clonotype with a few counts. This chain joins TRBV28 and TRBJ1-1; 8 bases are a match to TRBD1. Per the germline V gene, CDR1 is MDHEN and CDR2 is SYDVKM. This CDR3 spans 14 amino acids. V shed 2 bases and J 6 bases; nucleotides not matched to a gene: 5. CDR3 loop: CASSLIRGQSEAFF. CDR3 DNA sequence: TGTGCCAGCAGTTTAATCAGGGGGCAATCTGAAGCTTTCTTT.

This chain uses TRBV6-8 with TRBJ2-1; D is unclear. This CDR3 region has 15 residues. Between the trimmed V and J ends, which lost 2 bases and 0 bases, there was a span of 8 bases. Germline lookup yields CDR1 MNHGY and CDR2 SAAAGT. The CDR3 DNA follows: TGTGCCAGCAGTTACCTGGGGAACTCCTACAATGAGCAGTTCTTC. Translating gives CASSYLGNSYNEQFF.

The chain has TRBV7-8 and TRBJ2-2, with 8 bases that match TRBD2. J lost 5 bases, V lost 2 bases, and 4 bases had no gene match. Germline V lookup: CDR1 SGHVS, CDR2 FQNEAQ. This CDR3 has 15 residues. CDR3 in DNA: TGTGCCAGCAGCTTACAGCGGGGGAGGACCGGGGAGCTGTTTTTT. Amino acid sequence: CASSLQRGRTGELFF.

This clonotype was seen a few times. The rearrangement uses TRBV29-1 and TRBJ1-1, with D uncertain. The length of the CDR3 is 10 residues. Germline CDR1 is SQVTM and CDR2 is ANQGSEA. The V and J ends lost 2 bases and 3 bases respectively, with 1 base between them. Here the CDR3 reads CSVEHTEAFF. The CDR3 DNA follows: TGCAGCGTTGAACACACTGAAGCTTTCTTT.

There are a few counts of this clonotype. This chain joins TRBV29-1 and TRBJ1-1; D call uncertain. The CDR3 runs 11 residues. CDR1 is SQVTM, CDR2 ANQGSEA, per germline. Trimming took 6 bases from V and 1 from J, leaving 6 bases between them. DNA of the CDR3: TGCAGCGTCGAGGGGAACACTGAAGCTTTCTTT. It encodes CSVEGNTEAFF. The full variable domain, rest sourced from reference TRBV29-1 and TRBJ1-1, is SAVISQKPSRDICQRGTSLTIQCQVDSQVTMMFWYRQQPGQSLTLIATANQGSEATYESGFVIDKFPISRPNLTFSTLTVSNMSPEDSSIYLCSVEGNTEAFFGQGTRLTVV.

The chain employs TRBV7-9 and TRBJ2-1, with 13 bases that match TRBD2. There are 21 residues in the CDR3. V lost 4 bases and J lost 0; bases outside the gene matches: 15. CDR1 SEHNR and CDR2 FQNEAQ come from the germline V gene (reference sequence). The CDR3: CASSSSSGTSGVRISYNEQFF. CDR3 nucleotide sequence: TGTGCCAGCAGCTCATCCAGTGGGACTAGCGGGGTCCGAATCTCCTACAATGAGCAGTTCTTC.

The V and J genes are TRBV18 and TRBJ2-1; D is perhaps TRBD1 (5 bases). CDR3 size: 16 residues. Trimming cost V 2 bases and J 3 bases, with 14 bases left between them. CDR1 is KGHSH and CDR2 is LQKENI in the germline V gene. For the CDR3, the DNA is TGTGCCAGCTCACCAAGCACCGGGCAGGGCTACAATGAGCAGTTCTTC. Amino acid sequence: CASSPSTGQGYNEQFF.